The 16 T cell receptor beta chains given below trace back to one sample, sequenced in a study of PD-1 blockade in classical Hodgkin lymphoma (dated by TCRdb to 2020 to 2021). Receptor amplification or capture employed the immunoSEQ multiplex PCR assay. Sourced from immuneACCESS, this table was stored by TCRdb with only in-frame sequences that have V and J called. A share of the clones is absent; for the studies checked, an unresolved V gene accounts for under half, and the remainder has no known explanation. The sample data list some 18,000 clones, and around 85% of these were observed just once. About 24% of the sample goes to the ten largest clones. The label giving this sample's time point can be read as: cycle 1 day 1 (C1D1), immediately before nivolumab initiation. Every trial patient had relapsed following autologous stem cell transplantation, and prior brentuximab vedotin exposure was what differed among cohorts A, B and C.

The sequences come from peripheral blood mononuclear cells (PBMCs), collected at baseline. These receptors were taken from a human donor with classical Hodgkin lymphoma.

CDR3 region: CATSLIYEQYF. The DNA of the CDR3 is TGTGCCACTAGCCTCATTTACGAGCAGTACTTC. The V and J genes are TRBV21-1 and TRBJ2-7; the table's D call, TRBD2, has no DNA check behind it. TRBV21-1 is termed a pseudogene. The CDR3 runs 11 residues.

The rearrangement uses TRBV27 and TRBJ1-2; 8 bases are a match to TRBD1. CDR1 is MNHEY and CDR2 is SMNVEV in the germline V gene (reference sequence). The trim removed 5 bases at V and 7 bases at J, leaving 6 bases unmatched. The CDR3 has 13 amino acids. The CDR3 DNA sequence: TGTGCCAGCAGTCCCCCGACAGGGGCTGGCTACACCTTC. This sequence encodes CASSPPTGAGYTF.

This rearrangement joins TRBV18 to TRBJ1-2, with D maybe TRBD1 (5 bases). Germline CDR1 KGHSH, CDR2 LQKENI. The CDR3 is 15 amino acids. V was clipped by 2 bases and J by 8 bases, with 18 bases between them. CDR3: CASSPSLQGGDGYTF. The DNA of the CDR3 is TGTGCCAGCTCACCATCCCTCCAGGGAGGGGACGGCTACACCTTC.

V and J are TRBV9 and TRBJ2-2; the match to TRBD2 covers 10 bases. The V segment lost 4 bases and the J segment 6 bases; nucleotides outside the gene matches: 18. CDR3 length equals 19 residues. The germline V gene encodes CDR1 SGDLS and CDR2 YYNGEE. The CDR3 region is CASSLPRAGGPFSAGELFF. The CDR3 DNA sequence: TGTGCCAGCAGCCTACCTAGAGCGGGAGGGCCTTTTTCGGCCGGGGAGCTGTTTTTT.

In DNA form, the CDR3 reads TGTGCCAGCAGCCAAGATCACTCTAGCGGTTCCCCTCAGGGTGAGCAGTTCTTC. Translated, it gives CASSQDHSSGSPQGEQFF. The chain carries TRBV4-2 and TRBJ2-1, with 7 bases fitting TRBD2. The V segment lost 0 bases and the J segment 9 bases; nucleotides outside the gene matches: 17. The CDR3 has 18 residues. The germline V gene has CDR1 LGHNA and CDR2 YNFKEQ.

The CDR3 reads CASSAASREGETQYF. The CDR3 nucleotides are TGTGCCAGCAGTGCCGCCTCGAGGGAAGGGGAGACCCAGTACTTC. The chain links TRBV2 to TRBJ2-5; a possible D gene is TRBD2 (5 bases). The germline CDR1 and CDR2 sequences are SNHLY and FYNNEI. The length of the CDR3 is 15 residues. V lost 4 bases, J lost 5 bases, and 17 bases lay in between.

V gene TRBV7-3 combines with J gene TRBJ2-1; D remains unclear. Per the germline V gene, CDR1 is SGHTA and CDR2 is FQGTGA. Trimming stripped 1 base from V and 2 bases from J, with 15 bases between. The CDR3 totals 17 residues. CDR3: CASSLKPRTPTYNEQFF. In nucleotides, the CDR3 is TGTGCCAGCAGCTTAAAACCCAGGACCCCAACCTACAATGAGCAGTTCTTC.

The CDR3 is CAWSYSSGNTIYF. CDR3 in DNA: TGTGCCTGGAGTTATAGCTCTGGAAACACCATATATTTT. The chain employs TRBV30 and TRBJ1-3; unclear D gene. The CDR3 has 13 residues. Per germline, CDR1 GTSNPN and CDR2 SVGIG (reference sequence). V was clipped by 2 bases and J by 0 bases, with 5 bases between them.

V and J are TRBV6-1 and TRBJ2-7, with 7 bases that match TRBD1. The V gene's germline CDR1 is MNHNS and CDR2 SASEGT. The ends lost 3 bases at V and 0 bases at J; junction bases unmatched: 5. The CDR3 has 15 amino acids. The CDR3 protein is CASSEGAGGSYEQYF. The CDR3 region has the DNA TGTGCCAGCAGTGAGGGGGCAGGGGGCTCCTACGAGCAGTACTTC.

This clone was counted at least ten times. The chain uses TRBV15 and TRBJ2-7; TRBD1 matches 9 bases. J lost 1 base, V lost 1 base, and 2 bases had no gene match. The CDR3 spans 15 residues. Per germline, CDR1 LNHNV and CDR2 YYDKDF (reference sequence). CDR3: CATSRVGTGSYEQYF. In nucleotides, the CDR3 is TGTGCCACCAGCAGAGTGGGGACAGGGTCCTACGAGCAGTACTTC.

The rearrangement uses TRBV19 and TRBJ1-3; D not certain. The ends were cut back, 10 bases at V and 7 bases at J, with 23 bases in the middle. Germline CDR1 is LNHDA and CDR2 is SQIVND (reference sequence). The CDR3 runs to 15 residues. The CDR3 reads CATTGGSSLGNTIYF. CDR3 nucleotide sequence: TGTGCCACTACGGGAGGGAGTTCTTTGGGTAACACCATATATTTT.

This clone was found once. The J gene is TRBJ1-1, the V gene TRBV6-1; D gene unclear. Trimming took off 2 bases at V and 5 bases at J, with 9 bases between the two ends. Germline CDR1 MNHNS, CDR2 SASEGT. The CDR3 extends over 13 amino acids. CDR3 DNA sequence: TGTGCCAGCAGTGAAATCTTAGAGACTGAAGCTTTCTTT. Residues: CASSEILETEAFF.

J is TRBJ2-3 and V is TRBV27; TRBD2 aligns across 8 bases. Germline trimming cut 6 bases from V and 7 bases from J; bases unmatched to any gene: 9. The CDR3 length is 14 residues. The germline V gene encodes CDR1 MNHEY and CDR2 SMNVEV (reference sequence). The CDR3 here is CASSQGLALNTQYF. CDR3 coding DNA: TGTGCCAGCAGCCAAGGACTAGCCCTCAATACGCAGTATTTT.

The rearrangement uses TRBV5-1 and TRBJ2-2; TRBD2 matches at 8 bases. Looked up from germline, CDR1 is SGHRS and CDR2 is YFSETQ. Losses at the gene ends were 2 bases for V and 0 bases for J; bases not matched to a gene: 9. The CDR3 loop spans 18 amino acids. Here the CDR3 reads CASSFSLPGGPNTGELFF. The DNA for the CDR3 is TGCGCCAGCAGCTTTTCCCTGCCGGGAGGGCCGAACACCGGGGAGCTGTTTTTT.

V gene TRBV25-1 combines with J gene TRBJ1-4; the match to TRBD1 covers 10 bases. The CDR3 runs to 16 residues. Germline CDR1 MGHDK, CDR2 SYGVNS. The V gene end was trimmed by 0 bases and the J gene end by 7 bases; junction bases not matched to a gene: 5. CDR3 loop: CASSEYLGQGTEKLFF. CDR3 bases: TGTGCCAGCAGTGAATATTTGGGACAGGGGACTGAAAAACTGTTTTTT. Filled out from reference TRBV25-1 and TRBJ1-4, the complete variable domain reads EADIYQTPRYLVIGTGKKITLECSQTMGHDKMYWYQQDPGMELHLIHYSYGVNSTEKGDLSSESTVSRIRTEHFPLTLESARPSHTSQYLCASSEYLGQGTEKLFFGSGTQLSVL.

V usage is TRBV4-1 and J usage is TRBJ2-2; weak D call: TRBD2 (5 bases). The germline V gene encodes CDR1 MGHRA and CDR2 YSYEKL. Trimming pared 0 bases from V and 7 bases from J, leaving 9 bases between. The CDR3 runs 14 residues. The chain's CDR3 is CASSQESGYGELFF. CDR3 coding DNA: TGCGCCAGCAGCCAAGAAAGCGGTTACGGGGAGCTGTTTTTT.